This entry lists 13 T cell receptor beta chains sequenced from one sample in a study of blood T cells in healthy people across ages. A J-beta primer mix and a sample-barcoded 5' primer were used in a second PCR of about 7 to 12 cycles. TCRdb independently ran MiXCR on the 5' RACE reads; one entry per CDR3 protein. The data hold some 900,000 distinct CDR3 sequences, with about 28% observed a single time. Sequencing input: blood. The receptors stem from an elderly woman in good health.

This clonotype showed up many times. The chain employs TRBV28 and TRBJ2-7; 10 bases agree with TRBD1. CDR1 is MDHEN, CDR2 SYDVKM, per germline. This CDR3 has 12 residues. The V gene end was trimmed by 10 bases and the J gene end by 4 bases; junction bases not matched to a gene: 4. CDR3 sequence (DNA): TGTGCCATTCGACAGGGGGCATACGAGCAGTACTTC. It codes for CAIRQGAYEQYF.

This clonotype was counted at least ten times. The chain carries TRBV11-2 and TRBJ2-1; D remains unclear. There are 17 residues in the CDR3. The ends were cut back, 1 base at V and 1 base at J, with 14 bases in the middle. The germline V gene has CDR1 SGHAT and CDR2 FQNNGV. CDR3 residues: CASSLGMLGSSYNEQFF. CDR3 nucleotides: TGTGCCAGCAGCTTAGGGATGCTGGGGTCTTCCTACAATGAGCAGTTCTTC.

The sample holds a few counts of this clonotype. The chain is built from TRBV29-1 and TRBJ1-3; D call uncertain. The CDR3 consists of 13 residues. Looked up from germline, CDR1 is SQVTM and CDR2 is ANQGSEA. V was cut by 4 bases and J by 3 bases, with 10 bases left in between. CDR3 region: CSVARDGGNTIYF. The CDR3 DNA reads as TGCAGCGTTGCCCGGGATGGTGGAAACACCATATATTTT.

This chain joins TRBV2 and TRBJ2-5; TRBD2 aligns across 9 bases. The DNA end is a closer match to TRBJ2-1, so the J assignment may be wrong. CDR1 and CDR2 from the germline V gene are SNHLY and FYNNEI. The CDR3 has 16 amino acids. DNA for the CDR3: TGTGCCAGCAGTGAAACCCGAGCGGGGGGACAAGAGACCCAGTTCTTC. This codes for CASSETRAGGQETQFF.

This clonotype occurred many times. The chain uses TRBV15 and TRBJ1-2; no firm D call. Germline V gene data show CDR1 as LNHNV and CDR2 as YYDKDF (reference sequence). The germline V and J ends were trimmed by 9 bases and 5 bases, with 10 bases remaining between them. The CDR3 runs to 11 residues. CDR3 in amino acids: CATSKGYGYTF. DNA of the CDR3: TGTGCCACGTCGAAGGGTTATGGCTACACCTTC.

This clonotype was recorded a few times. The CDR3 reads CASSLGEYGDNEQFF. CDR3 coding DNA: TGTGCCAGCAGCTTAGGCGAGTACGGGGACAATGAGCAGTTCTTC. This rearrangement joins TRBV7-9 to TRBJ2-1; tentatively, D is TRBD2 (5 bases). From germline, CDR1 is SEHNR and CDR2 FQNEAQ (reference sequence). The CDR3 runs to 15 residues. V lost 1 base, J lost 5 bases, and 12 bases lay in between.

This clonotype has just one count. The chain has TRBV12-3 or TRBV12-4 and TRBJ2-3, with D possibly TRBD2 on 7 matching bases. The V end lost 6 bases, the J end lost 13 bases, and 26 bases lay between the germline ends. This CDR3 contains 15 residues. The CDR3 here is CASRRGTGGTDAEYF. The DNA for the CDR3 is TGTGCCAGCAGGCGAGGGACGGGGGGCACAGATGCGGAGTATTTT.

On this clonotype: Possible read error: a much larger clone is one base away. The chain couples TRBV4-1 to TRBJ2-3; perhaps TRBD1 as D (5 bases). CDR3 size: 14 residues. Germline V gene lookup returns CDR1 MGHRA and CDR2 YSYEKL. The CDR3, as DNA: TGCGCCGGCAGCCAAGCCCAGGGTACAGATACGCAGTATTTT. Its protein product is CAGSQAQGTDTQYF.

This chain connects TRBV7-6 to TRBJ1-5; D unresolved. The germline V gene has CDR1 SGHVS and CDR2 FNYEAQ. This CDR3 is 13 amino acids long. V lost 5 bases and J lost 4, with 9 bases in between. The CDR3 coding sequence is TGTGCCAGCAGCGCCAACAAGAATCAGCCCCAGCATTTT. Translation: CASSANKNQPQHF.

About this clonotype: A read error may produce the germline difference seen at one junction end. The chain combines TRBV6-2 or TRBV6-3 with TRBJ2-1; a possible D gene is TRBD1 (5 bases). Germline assignment: CDR1 MNHEY and CDR2 SVGEGT. The CDR3 spans 17 residues. CDR3 in DNA: TGTGCCAGTAGTTACGGGTGGGGCAAAATACGCCGCAATGAGCAGTTCTTC. Residues: CASSYGWGKIRRNEQFF.

This clonotype was counted only a few times. V and J are TRBV9 and TRBJ2-3; D is perhaps TRBD1 (5 bases). Germline V lookup: CDR1 SGDLS, CDR2 YYNGEE. CDR3 length: 12 residues. The V gene lost 3 bases and the J gene lost 6 bases, with 8 bases spanning the gap. The CDR3, as DNA: TGTGCCAGCAGCGGGGGCAGTGATACGCAGTATTTT. Encoded protein: CASSGGSDTQYF.

As for this clonotype: A single base separates this from a much larger clone, so it may be a read error. The CDR3 region is CDSSLAPGVNYGYTF. For the CDR3, the DNA is TGCGACAGCAGCTTGGCTCCAGGAGTTAACTATGGCTACACCTTC. V gene TRBV5-1 combines with J gene TRBJ1-2; no firm D call. Germline-derived CDR1 and CDR2 are SGHRS and YFSETQ. This CDR3 region has 15 residues.

There are a few counts of this clonotype. Just one base apart from a much larger clone, this may be a read error. The chain links TRBV4-1 to TRBJ2-1; 10 bases map to TRBD2. The J call is doubtful: the DNA matches TRBJ2-7 better. CDR3 length: 16 residues. Germline V CDR1 and CDR2: MGHRA, YSYEKL. CDR3: CASSRTSGESYNEQYF. As DNA, the CDR3 is TGCGCCAGCAGCCGCACTAGCGGGGAGTCCTACAATGAGCAGTACTTC.